This TCR beta chain is drawn from a study of T cell changes during pregnancy in multiple sclerosis (dated by TCRdb to between 2018 and 2021). Context from the whole study: In women with multiple sclerosis, the researchers looked at how the T cell repertoire shifted as pregnancy progressed.

Spanning cysteine to phenylalanine, the CDR3 consists of 19 amino acids. Here the CDR3 DNA is all that survives: 57 bases in frame from base 1. Libraries were built with the immunoSEQ multiplex PCR assay. TCRdb provides this immuneACCESS table in a form limited to in-frame rearrangements. Some clones are lacking; in checked studies, under half of them reflect an unresolved V gene, and why the rest are absent is not known. This sample comprises roughly 40,000 clones, roughly 85% of them detected only once. Of the sample, 1.2% falls within the top ten clones. Regarding this clone: Its antigen target is currently unknown. Nothing much larger sits one base from this clone, and base qualities are not available.

Recombination connected TRBV12-1 to TRBJ2-5; the D call of TRBD1 is as the table states it, not checked on the DNA. TRBV12-1 is shown as a pseudogene. The starting material was CD4+ T cells from peripheral blood mononuclear cells, obtained before pregnancy. The receptor was isolated from a female donor with multiple sclerosis, enrolled in a pregnancy study. The CDR3 region has the sequence CASSFDVVEGAGGAETQYF. The nucleotide sequence is TGTGCCAGCAGCTTTGACGTTGTCGAAGGGGCAGGGGGCGCAGAGACCCAGTACTTC.